One and the same sample provided the 6 T cell receptor beta chains below, sequenced in a study of radiotherapy plus CTLA-4 blockade in lung cancer. Clones were read by immunoSEQ multiplex PCR, and TCRdb kept only the in-frame ones, dropping some. The sample gives approximately 99,000 clones, 88% of which show up once; approximately 4.9% is in the top ten. The material was peripheral blood, obtained from a patient treated with radiotherapy plus ipilimumab. These receptors were collected from a human donor with non-small cell lung cancer that progressed on radiotherapy plus ipilimumab.

CDR3 bases: TGTGCCAGCAGCTTAACAGGGACAGACCAAGAGACCCAGTACTTC. Protein product: CASSLTGTDQETQYF. The chain recombines TRBV7-3 with TRBJ2-5; 7 bases line up with TRBD1. Trimming at V came to 0 bases and at J to 0 bases, leaving 1 base not matched to a gene. CDR3 length: 15 residues. Germline V gene data show CDR1 as SGHTA and CDR2 as FQGTGA.

This clone is a singleton in its sample. V is TRBV7-3 and J is TRBJ2-2; 10 bases are a match to TRBD2. Germline values: CDR1 SGHTA, CDR2 FQGTGA. The CDR3 spans 16 residues. With V trimmed by 4 bases and J by 1 base, 3 bases remained unmatched. The CDR3 region is CASSSRTSGNTGELFF. The CDR3 nucleotides read TGTGCCAGCAGCTCACGGACTAGCGGGAACACCGGGGAGCTGTTTTTT.

J is TRBJ2-3 and V is TRBV6-5, with a possible D match to TRBD2 (5 bases). CDR3 length: 14 residues. Trimming left V 5 bases short and J 4 bases short, with 13 bases between. Germline V gene sequence: CDR1 MNHEY, CDR2 SVGAGI. CDR3 nucleotides: TGTGCCAGCAGTCCAAACGGGCGGGCAGATACGCAGTATTTT. It specifies CASSPNGRADTQYF.

The V and J genes are TRBV28 and TRBJ2-5, with D perhaps TRBD2 (5 bases). The CDR3 has 12 residues. V dropped 5 bases and J dropped 2 bases, with 6 bases sitting between them. Germline CDR1 MDHEN, CDR2 SYDVKM. Written as DNA, the CDR3 is TGTGCCAGCAGTGGACTGCAAGAGACCCAGTACTTC. As protein: CASSGLQETQYF.

V is TRBV6-5 and J is TRBJ2-7, with 12 bases matching TRBD2. This CDR3 is built from 16 residues. Germline CDR1 MNHEY, CDR2 SVGAGI. J gave up 7 bases and V 2 bases, and 9 bases lay outside the gene matches. CDR3 sequence: CASSYPGLAGRLEQYF. The CDR3 DNA sequence: TGTGCCAGCAGTTACCCGGGACTAGCGGGCCGCCTAGAGCAGTACTTC.

The rearrangement joins TRBV6-5 to TRBJ1-2; perhaps TRBD1 as D (6 bases). The V and J ends lost 6 bases and 4 bases respectively, with 15 bases between them. Germline-derived CDR1 and CDR2 are MNHEY and SVGAGI. The CDR3 loop spans 14 amino acids. The CDR3 loop is CASSPGDGLYGYTF. The CDR3 region has the DNA TGTGCCAGCAGCCCAGGGGACGGACTCTATGGCTACACCTTC.